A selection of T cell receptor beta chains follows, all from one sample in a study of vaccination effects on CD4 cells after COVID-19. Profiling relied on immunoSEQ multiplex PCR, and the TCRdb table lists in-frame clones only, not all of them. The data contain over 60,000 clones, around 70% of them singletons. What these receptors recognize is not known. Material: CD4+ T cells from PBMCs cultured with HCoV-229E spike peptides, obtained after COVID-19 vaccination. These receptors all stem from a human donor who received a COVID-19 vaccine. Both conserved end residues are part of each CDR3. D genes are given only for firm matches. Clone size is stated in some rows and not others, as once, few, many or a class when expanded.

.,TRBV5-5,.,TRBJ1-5,CASSQDVDIGNQPQHF,TGTGCCAGCAGCCAAGATGTAGACATAGGCAATCAGCCCCAGCATTTT
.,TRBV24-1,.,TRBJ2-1,CATSDHGGGAGNEQFF,TGTGCCACCAGTGACCATGGGGGTGGGGCGGGTAATGAGCAGTTCTTC
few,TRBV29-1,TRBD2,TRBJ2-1,CSVEGQGGNEQFF,TGCAGCGTTGAGGGCCAGGGAGGGAATGAGCAGTTCTTC
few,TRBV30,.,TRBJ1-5,CAWSSAFNQPQHF,TGTGCCTGGAGCTCTGCTTTCAATCAGCCCCAGCATTTT
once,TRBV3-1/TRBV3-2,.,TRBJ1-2,CASSQGSRGSDYGYTF,TGTGCCAGCAGCCAAGGATCGCGGGGCTCGGATTATGGCTACACCTTC
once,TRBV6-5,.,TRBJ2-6,CASSYSRGSGANVLTF,TGTGCCAGCAGTTACTCTAGGGGATCCGGGGCCAACGTCCTGACTTTC
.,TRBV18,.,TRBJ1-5,CASSRDTYQPQHF,TGTGCCAGCTCACGGGACACCTATCAGCCCCAGCATTTT
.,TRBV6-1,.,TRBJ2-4,CASSEFGPGLAKNIQYF,TGTGCCAGCAGTGAATTCGGTCCGGGACTAGCCAAAAACATTCAGTACTTC
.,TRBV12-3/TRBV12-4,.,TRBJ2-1,CASRLSYNEQFF,TGTGCCAGCAGGCTATCCTACAATGAGCAGTTCTTC
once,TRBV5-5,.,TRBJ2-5,CASSLPSVGAWQKQETQYF,TGTGCCAGCAGCTTGCCCTCCGTGGGTGCGTGGCAGAAGCAAGAGACCCAGTACTTC